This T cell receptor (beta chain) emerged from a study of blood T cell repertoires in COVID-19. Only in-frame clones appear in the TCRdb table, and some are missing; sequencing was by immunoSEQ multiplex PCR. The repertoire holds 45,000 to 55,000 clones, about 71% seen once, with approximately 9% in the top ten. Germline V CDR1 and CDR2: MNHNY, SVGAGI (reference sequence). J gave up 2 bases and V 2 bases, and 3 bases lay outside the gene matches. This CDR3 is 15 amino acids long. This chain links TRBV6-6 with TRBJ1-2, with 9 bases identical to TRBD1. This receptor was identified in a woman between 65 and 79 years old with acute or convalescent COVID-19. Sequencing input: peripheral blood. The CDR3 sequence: CASSYDGTGNYGYTF. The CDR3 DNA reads TGTGCCAGCAGTTACGACGGGACAGGGAACTATGGCTACACCTTC.